Included here is one T cell receptor (beta chain) sequence, with context. The antigen is undetermined. This entry comes from a study of T cell responses to AZD1222 COVID-19 vaccine. Study in general: Timing groups of about 4 and about 12 weeks for second doses were pooled.

Broader study findings: Repertoire sampling was restricted to post-peak T cell response timepoints. Donors skewed white British and female; clonal diversity was possibly underestimated.

Some clones are missing from TCRdb's copy, which holds only in-frame ones; the method was immunoSEQ multiplex PCR. The data show 95,000 to 150,000 clones, 85% to 90% seen once. V shed 3 bases and J shed 8 bases, with 5 bases lying between them. The CDR3 consists of 12 residues. This clonotype originated in an adult in good health. This chain connects TRBV12-3 or TRBV12-4 to TRBJ1-6; tentatively, D is TRBD1 (5 bases). The input for sequencing was peripheral blood, taken on day 0 of AZD1222 vaccination. This CDR3 is CASSLGHSPLHF. CDR3 DNA sequence: TGTGCCAGCAGTTTGGGGCATTCACCCCTCCACTTT.